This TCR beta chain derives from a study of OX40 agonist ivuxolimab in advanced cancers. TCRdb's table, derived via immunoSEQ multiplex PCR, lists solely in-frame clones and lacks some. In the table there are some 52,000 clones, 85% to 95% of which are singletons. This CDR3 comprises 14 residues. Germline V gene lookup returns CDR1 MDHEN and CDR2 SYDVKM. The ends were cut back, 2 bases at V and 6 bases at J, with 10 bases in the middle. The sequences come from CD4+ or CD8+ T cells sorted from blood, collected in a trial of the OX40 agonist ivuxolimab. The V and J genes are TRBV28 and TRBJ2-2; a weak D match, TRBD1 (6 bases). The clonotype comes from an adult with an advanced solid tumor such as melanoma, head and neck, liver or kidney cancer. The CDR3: CASSLRGKAGELFF. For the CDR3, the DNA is TGTGCCAGCAGTTTAAGGGGGAAGGCCGGGGAGCTGTTTTTT.